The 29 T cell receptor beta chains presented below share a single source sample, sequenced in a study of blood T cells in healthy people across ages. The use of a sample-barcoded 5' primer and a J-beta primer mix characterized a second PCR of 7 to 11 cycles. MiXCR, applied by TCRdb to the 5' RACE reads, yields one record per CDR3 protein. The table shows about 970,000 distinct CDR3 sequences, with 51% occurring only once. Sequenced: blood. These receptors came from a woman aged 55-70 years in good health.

The CDR3 is CASSRLVDSGATQYF. DNA of the CDR3: TGTGCCAGCTCCAGACTGGTGGATTCGGGTGCGACGCAGTATTTT. The V and J genes are TRBV6-1 and TRBJ2-3; D gene uncertain. This CDR3 is built from 15 residues. Germline V gene data show CDR1 as MNHNS and CDR2 as SASEGT. V was clipped by 8 bases and J by 9 bases, with 24 bases between them.

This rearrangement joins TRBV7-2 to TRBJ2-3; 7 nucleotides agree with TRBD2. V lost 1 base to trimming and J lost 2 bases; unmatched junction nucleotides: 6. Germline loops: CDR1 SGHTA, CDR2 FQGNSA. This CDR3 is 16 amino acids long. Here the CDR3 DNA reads TGTGCCAGCAGCTTAGTTGCGGGAGTTACCACAGATACGCAGTATTTT. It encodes CASSLVAGVTTDTQYF.

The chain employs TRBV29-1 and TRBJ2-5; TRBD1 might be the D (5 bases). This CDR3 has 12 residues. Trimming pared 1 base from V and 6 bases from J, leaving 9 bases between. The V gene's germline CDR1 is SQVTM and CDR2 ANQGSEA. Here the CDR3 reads CSVEAGQKTQYF. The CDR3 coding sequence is TGCAGCGTTGAAGCAGGGCAAAAGACCCAGTACTTC.

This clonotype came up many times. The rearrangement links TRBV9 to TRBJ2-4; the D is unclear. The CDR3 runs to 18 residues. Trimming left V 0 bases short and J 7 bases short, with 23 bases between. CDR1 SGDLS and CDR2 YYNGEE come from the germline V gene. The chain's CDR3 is CASSVASGESAFLNIQYF. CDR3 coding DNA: TGTGCCAGCAGCGTAGCCTCAGGAGAATCGGCATTTTTGAACATTCAGTACTTC.

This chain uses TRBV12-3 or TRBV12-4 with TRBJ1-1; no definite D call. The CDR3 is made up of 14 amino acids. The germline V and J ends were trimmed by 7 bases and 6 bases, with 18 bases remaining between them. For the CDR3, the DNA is TGTGCCAGCACCCTAGGGCTGGGAAGTGCTGAAGCTTTCTTT. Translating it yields CASTLGLGSAEAFF.

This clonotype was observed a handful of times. CDR3 sequence: CASSLVSGTGSYEQYF. DNA for the CDR3: TGCGCCAGCAGCTTGGTTTCTGGGACAGGCTCCTACGAGCAGTACTTC. The chain recombines TRBV5-1 with TRBJ2-7; TRBD1 aligns across 8 bases. The CDR3 has 16 residues. CDR1 is SGHRS and CDR2 is YFSETQ in the germline V gene. V lost 0 bases to trimming and J lost 0 bases; unmatched junction nucleotides: 5.

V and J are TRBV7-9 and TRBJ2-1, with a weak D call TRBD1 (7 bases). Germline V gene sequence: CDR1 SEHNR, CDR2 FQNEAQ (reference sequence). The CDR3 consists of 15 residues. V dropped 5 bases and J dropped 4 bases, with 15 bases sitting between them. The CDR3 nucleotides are TGTGCCAGCAGCCCACGGGGGACAGAATACAATGAGCAGTTCTTC. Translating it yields CASSPRGTEYNEQFF. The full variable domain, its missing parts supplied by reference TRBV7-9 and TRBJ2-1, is DTGVSQNPRHKITKRGQNVTFRCDPISEHNRLYWYRQTLGQGPEFLTYFQNEAQLEKSRLLSDRFSAERPKGSFSTLEIQRTEQGDSAMYLCASSPRGTEYNEQFFGPGTRLTVL.

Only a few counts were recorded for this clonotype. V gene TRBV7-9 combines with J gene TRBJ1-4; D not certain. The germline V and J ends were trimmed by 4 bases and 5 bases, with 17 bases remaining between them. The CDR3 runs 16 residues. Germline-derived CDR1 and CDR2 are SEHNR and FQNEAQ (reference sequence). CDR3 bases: TGTGCCAGCAGCTCTTCGGAAGAGGTCGGGAATGAAAAACTGTTTTTT. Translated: CASSSSEEVGNEKLFF.

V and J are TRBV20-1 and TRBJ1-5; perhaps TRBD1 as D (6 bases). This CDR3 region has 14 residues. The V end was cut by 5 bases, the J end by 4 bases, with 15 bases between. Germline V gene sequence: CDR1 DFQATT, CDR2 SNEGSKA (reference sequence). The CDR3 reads CSAFYRDINQPQHF. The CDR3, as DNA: TGCAGTGCTTTCTACCGGGACATAAATCAGCCCCAGCATTTT.

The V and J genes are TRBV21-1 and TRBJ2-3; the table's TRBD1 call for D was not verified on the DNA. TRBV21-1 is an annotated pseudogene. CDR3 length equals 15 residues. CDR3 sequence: CASSLPGFGTDTQYF. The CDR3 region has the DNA TGTGCCAGCAGTCTCCCAGGATTCGGCACAGATACGCAGTATTTT.

CDR3 in amino acids: CSARRIGIGGDTQYF. CDR3 in DNA: TGCAGTGCTAGAAGGATAGGGATTGGTGGAGATACGCAGTATTTT. This rearrangement joins TRBV20-1 to TRBJ2-3; D gene ambiguous. This CDR3 region has 15 residues. Germline V gene lookup returns CDR1 DFQATT and CDR2 SNEGSKA (reference sequence). The ends were cut back, 2 bases at V and 5 bases at J, with 17 bases in the middle.

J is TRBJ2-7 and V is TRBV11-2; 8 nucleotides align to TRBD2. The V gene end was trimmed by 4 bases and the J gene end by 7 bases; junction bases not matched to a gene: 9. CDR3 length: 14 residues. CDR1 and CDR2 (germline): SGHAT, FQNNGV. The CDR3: CASSSLRTSYEQYF. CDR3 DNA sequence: TGTGCCAGCAGCTCCCTTCGGACTAGCTATGAGCAGTACTTC.

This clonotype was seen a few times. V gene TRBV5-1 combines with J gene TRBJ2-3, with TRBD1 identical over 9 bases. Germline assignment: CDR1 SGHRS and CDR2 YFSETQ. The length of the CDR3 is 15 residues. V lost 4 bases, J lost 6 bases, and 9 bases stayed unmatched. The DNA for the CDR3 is TGCGCCAGCAGCGCCTGGACAGGGGATTCGGATACGCAGTATTTT. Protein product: CASSAWTGDSDTQYF.

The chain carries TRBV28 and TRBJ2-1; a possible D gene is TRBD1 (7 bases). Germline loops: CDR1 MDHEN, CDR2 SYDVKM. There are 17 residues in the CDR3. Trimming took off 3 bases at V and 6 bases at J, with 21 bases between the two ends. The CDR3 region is CASSFVSVRGVRNEQFF. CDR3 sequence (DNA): TGTGCCAGCAGTTTCGTGTCGGTCAGGGGGGTCCGCAATGAGCAGTTCTTC.

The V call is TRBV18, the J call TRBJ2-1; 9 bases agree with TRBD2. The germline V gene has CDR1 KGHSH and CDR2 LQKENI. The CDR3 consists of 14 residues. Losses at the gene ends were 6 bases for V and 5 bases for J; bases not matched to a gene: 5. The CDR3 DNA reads TGTGCCAGCTCCCTAGCGGGACTTCACAATGAGCAGTTCTTC. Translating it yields CASSLAGLHNEQFF.

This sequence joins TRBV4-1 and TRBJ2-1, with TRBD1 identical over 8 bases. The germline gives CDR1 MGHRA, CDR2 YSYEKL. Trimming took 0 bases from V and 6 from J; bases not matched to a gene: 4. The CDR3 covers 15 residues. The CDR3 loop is CASSQDPQGANEQFF. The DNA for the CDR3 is TGCGCCAGCAGCCAAGATCCGCAGGGGGCCAATGAGCAGTTCTTC.

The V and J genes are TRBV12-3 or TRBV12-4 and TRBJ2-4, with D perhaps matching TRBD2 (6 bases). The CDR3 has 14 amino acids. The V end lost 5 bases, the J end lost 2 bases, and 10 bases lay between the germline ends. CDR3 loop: CASSRGATKNIQYF. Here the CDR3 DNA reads TGTGCCAGCAGTCGCGGGGCTACCAAAAACATTCAGTACTTC.

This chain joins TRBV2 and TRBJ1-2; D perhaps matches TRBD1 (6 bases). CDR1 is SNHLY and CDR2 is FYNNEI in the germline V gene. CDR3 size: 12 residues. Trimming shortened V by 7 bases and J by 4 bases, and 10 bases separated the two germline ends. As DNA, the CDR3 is TGTGCCAGCACAGGGGACACCTATGGCTACACCTTC. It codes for CASTGDTYGYTF.

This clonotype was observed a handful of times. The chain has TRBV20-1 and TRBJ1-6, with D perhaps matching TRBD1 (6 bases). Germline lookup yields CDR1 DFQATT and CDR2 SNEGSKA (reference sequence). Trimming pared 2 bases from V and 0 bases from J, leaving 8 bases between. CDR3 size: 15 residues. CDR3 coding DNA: TGCAGTGCTAGATACAGGGCCTCCTATAATTCACCCCTCCACTTT. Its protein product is CSARYRASYNSPLHF.

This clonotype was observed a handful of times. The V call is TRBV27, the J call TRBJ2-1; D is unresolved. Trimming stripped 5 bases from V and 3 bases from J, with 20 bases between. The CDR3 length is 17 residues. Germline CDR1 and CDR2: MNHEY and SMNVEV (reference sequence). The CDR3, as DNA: TGTGCCAGCAGTCCATCTTTCGCTAGGGTGGACTACAATGAGCAGTTCTTC. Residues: CASSPSFARVDYNEQFF.

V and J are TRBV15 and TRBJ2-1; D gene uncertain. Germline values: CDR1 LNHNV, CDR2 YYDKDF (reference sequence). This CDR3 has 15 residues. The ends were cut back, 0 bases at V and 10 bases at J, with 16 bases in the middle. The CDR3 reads CATSRDSPQLAEQFF. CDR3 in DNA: TGTGCCACCAGCAGAGATTCCCCCCAGCTGGCGGAGCAGTTCTTC. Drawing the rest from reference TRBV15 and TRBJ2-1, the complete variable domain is DAMVIQNPRYQVTQFGKPVTLSCSQTLNHNVMYWYQQKSSQAPKLLFHYYDKDFNNEADTPDNFQSRRPNTSFCFLDIRSPGLGDTAMYLCATSRDSPQLAEQFFGPGTRLTVL.

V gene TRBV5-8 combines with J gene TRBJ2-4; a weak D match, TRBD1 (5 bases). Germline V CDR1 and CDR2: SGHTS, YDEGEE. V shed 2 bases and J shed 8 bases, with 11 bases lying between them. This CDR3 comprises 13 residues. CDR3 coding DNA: TGTGCCAGCAGCTTATCAGGGTCAGACATTCAGTACTTC. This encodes CASSLSGSDIQYF.

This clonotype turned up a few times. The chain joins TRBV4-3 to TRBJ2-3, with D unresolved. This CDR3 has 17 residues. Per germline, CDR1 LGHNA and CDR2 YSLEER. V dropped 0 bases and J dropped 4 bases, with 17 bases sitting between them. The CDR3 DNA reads TGCGCCAGCAGCCAAGACGGCCGGTCGTGGGGTGCAGATACGCAGTATTTT. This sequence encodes CASSQDGRSWGADTQYF.

The CDR3, as DNA: TGCGCCAGCAGCCACAAGGCGGGAGACCCGGTGGATACGCAGTATTTT. This codes for CASSHKAGDPVDTQYF. The gene calls are TRBV4-1 and TRBJ2-3, with TRBD2 matching 7 bases. This CDR3 is 16 amino acids long. The ends lost 3 bases at V and 6 bases at J; junction bases unmatched: 12. Germline CDR1 and CDR2: MGHRA and YSYEKL.

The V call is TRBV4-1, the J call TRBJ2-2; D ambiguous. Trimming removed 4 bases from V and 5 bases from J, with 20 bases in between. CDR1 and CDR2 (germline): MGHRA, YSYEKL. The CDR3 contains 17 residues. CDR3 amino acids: CASSRILATPRTGELFF. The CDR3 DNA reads TGCGCCAGCAGCCGGATTTTGGCGACTCCTCGAACCGGGGAGCTGTTTTTT.

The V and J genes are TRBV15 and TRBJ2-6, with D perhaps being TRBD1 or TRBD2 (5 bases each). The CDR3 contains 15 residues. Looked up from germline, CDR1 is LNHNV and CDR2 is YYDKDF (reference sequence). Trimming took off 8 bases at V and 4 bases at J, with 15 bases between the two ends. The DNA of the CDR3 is TGTGCCACCGGGGACGAGGTCCTCGGGGCCAACGTCCTGACTTTC. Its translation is CATGDEVLGANVLTF. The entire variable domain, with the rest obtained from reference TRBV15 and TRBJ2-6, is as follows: DAMVIQNPRYQVTQFGKPVTLSCSQTLNHNVMYWYQQKSSQAPKLLFHYYDKDFNNEADTPDNFQSRRPNTSFCFLDIRSPGLGDTAMYLCATGDEVLGANVLTFGAGSRLTVL.

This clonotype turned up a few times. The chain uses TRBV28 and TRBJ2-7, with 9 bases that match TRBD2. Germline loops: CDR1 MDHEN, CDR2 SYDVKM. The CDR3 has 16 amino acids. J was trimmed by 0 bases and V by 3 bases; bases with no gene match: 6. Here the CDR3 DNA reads TGTGCCAGCAGTTTTCTTGCAGCGGGAGGCTCCTACGAGCAGTACTTC. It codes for CASSFLAAGGSYEQYF.

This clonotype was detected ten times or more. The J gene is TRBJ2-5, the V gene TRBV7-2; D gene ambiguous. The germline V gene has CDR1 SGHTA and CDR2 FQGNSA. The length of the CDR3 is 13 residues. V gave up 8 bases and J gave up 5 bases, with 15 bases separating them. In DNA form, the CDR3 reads TGTGCCAGCGGAATGTTAAGGCAGGAGACCCAGTACTTC. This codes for CASGMLRQETQYF.

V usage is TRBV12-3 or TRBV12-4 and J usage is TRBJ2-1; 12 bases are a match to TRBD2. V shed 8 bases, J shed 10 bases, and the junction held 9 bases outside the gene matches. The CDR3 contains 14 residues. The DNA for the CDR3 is TGTGCCAGCGGGTCTAGCGGGAGGGCGAGGGAGCAGTTCTTC. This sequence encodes CASGSSGRAREQFF.